These T cell receptor beta chains were read from a single sample in a study of shared clonotypes between healthy human individuals. Profiling relied on immunoSEQ multiplex PCR, and the TCRdb table lists in-frame clones only, not all of them. There are around 640,000 clones in the sample; approximately 96% occur only once, and less than 0.13% lies in the top ten. The sequenced sample was naive CD8+ T cells sorted from blood. The receptors here all came from a woman between 25 and 40 years old in good health. Both conserved end residues are part of each CDR3. Each record gives: J gene, clone size, V gene, CDR3 length, D gene, CDR3 protein, CDR3 DNA. D genes are given only for firm matches. The listing skips clone size in some rows; elsewhere it reads once, few, many or a size class.

TRBJ1-1 | NA | TRBV19 | 14 | NA | CASSIRDTNTEAFF | TGTGCCAGTAGTATCCGGGACACGAACACTGAAGCTTTCTTT
TRBJ2-3 | NA | TRBV6-1 | 16 | NA | CASSDLRGGSTDTQYF | TGTGCCAGCAGTGATTTGAGGGGTGGGAGCACAGATACGCAGTATTTT
TRBJ2-1 | NA | TRBV28 | 13 | NA | CASSPEQSGEQFF | TGTGCCAGCAGTCCAGAGCAGAGTGGTGAGCAGTTCTTC
TRBJ2-1 | NA | TRBV28 | 15 | TRBD2 | CASVPLAGGLDEQFF | TGTGCCAGCGTCCCACTAGCGGGAGGGCTCGATGAGCAGTTCTTC
TRBJ2-7 | NA | TRBV6-5 | 16 | NA | CASSYTPEGQRDEQYF | TGTGCCAGCAGTTATACCCCGGAGGGCCAGCGTGACGAGCAGTACTTC
TRBJ2-7 | NA | TRBV27 | 15 | TRBD2 | CASSPRTSGNYEQYF | TGTGCCAGCAGTCCCCGGACTAGCGGAAACTACGAGCAGTACTTC
TRBJ2-2 | NA | TRBV13 | 14 | NA | CASSLQGGTGELFF | TGTGCCAGCAGCCTACAGGGCGGAACCGGGGAGCTGTTTTTT
TRBJ2-3 | NA | TRBV15 | 14 | TRBD2 | CATRTSGSTDTQYF | TGTGCCACCAGGACTAGCGGGAGCACAGATACGCAGTATTTT
TRBJ2-7 | NA | TRBV5-6 | 15 | TRBD2 | CASMEVGGDPYEQYF | TGTGCCAGCATGGAGGTGGGAGGGGACCCTTACGAGCAGTACTTC
TRBJ1-5 | NA | TRBV2 | 13 | NA | CATAINQGQPQHF | TGTGCCACAGCAATAAATCAGGGTCAGCCCCAGCATTTT
TRBJ2-1 | NA | TRBV27 | 19 | TRBD2 | CASSPSGTSGRASYNEQFF | TGTGCCAGCAGTCCCTCCGGGACTAGCGGGAGAGCCTCCTACAATGAGCAGTTCTTC
TRBJ1-2 | once | TRBV6-1 | 16 | NA | CASSEDRVSANYGYTF | TGTGCCAGCAGTGAAGACAGGGTATCAGCTAACTATGGCTACACCTTC
TRBJ2-1 | NA | TRBV27 | 16 | NA | CASSLSAWEWDNEQFF | TGTGCCAGCAGTTTAAGTGCGTGGGAGTGGGACAATGAGCAGTTCTTC
TRBJ2-7 | NA | TRBV28 | 13 | NA | CASSLFWVHEQYF | TGTGCCAGCAGTTTATTCTGGGTTCACGAGCAGTACTTC
TRBJ2-5 | NA | TRBV28 | 15 | TRBD2 | CASSLLSSGRGTQYF | TGTGCCAGCAGTTTATTATCTAGCGGGAGGGGGACCCAGTACTTC
TRBJ2-7 | NA | TRBV15 | 19 | TRBD2 | CATSSGVAGGPGLSYEQYF | TGTGCCACCAGCAGTGGGGTAGCGGGAGGGCCAGGTCTCTCCTACGAGCAGTACTTC
TRBJ2-7 | NA | TRBV27 | 15 | NA | CASSHGRGSSYEQYF | TGTGCCAGCAGCCACGGACGGGGGAGCTCCTACGAGCAGTACTTC
TRBJ1-1 | few | TRBV29-1 | 11 | NA | CSGQVNTEAFF | TGCAGCGGACAGGTTAACACTGAAGCTTTCTTT
TRBJ2-1 | NA | TRBV28 | 11 | NA | CASNNYNEQFF | TGTGCCAGCAATAATTACAATGAGCAGTTCTTC
TRBJ2-1 | NA | TRBV11-2 | 15 | NA | CASSTGQSSYNEQFF | TGTGCCAGCAGCACAGGACAGAGCTCCTACAATGAGCAGTTCTTC
TRBJ1-2 | NA | TRBV25-1 | 12 | NA | CASSEQGIGYTF | TGTGCCAGCAGTGAACAGGGAATTGGCTACACCTTC
TRBJ2-7 | once | TRBV18 | 15 | NA | CASSYAGILSYEQYF | TGTGCCAGCTCATACGCCGGGATCCTATCCTACGAGCAGTACTTC
TRBJ1-5 | NA | TRBV25-1 | 14 | NA | CASSEYGAGQPQHF | TGTGCCAGCAGTGAATACGGGGCTGGTCAGCCCCAGCATTTT
TRBJ1-2 | NA | TRBV30 | 14 | NA | CAWSDEYFNYGYTF | TGTGCCTGGAGTGACGAGTATTTTAACTATGGCTACACCTTC
TRBJ1-2 | NA | TRBV9 | 12 | NA | CASSEGVYGYTF | TGTGCCAGCAGCGAGGGGGTCTATGGCTACACCTTC